This T cell receptor beta chain was recovered during a study of blood T cells in healthy people across ages. Through a sample-barcoded 5' primer and a J-beta primer mix, a second PCR was run for roughly 6 to 12 cycles. Via MiXCR, TCRdb re-called the 5' RACE reads, giving one row per CDR3 protein. Among 1 million or so distinct CDR3 sequences listed, less than 25% were seen once. The germline V gene encodes CDR1 SQVTM and CDR2 ANQGSEA. J was trimmed by 5 bases and V by 7 bases; bases with no gene match: 5. The CDR3 spans 15 residues. This clonotype was seen only a few times. The same data also went into a second study, on T cells of mothers and their children. That study reports: Three healthy Caucasian mothers served as donors, and their six children did as well. Per mother, over 9.5 million TCR beta CDR3 reads were obtained; per child, roughly 2.8 million.

The sequenced material came from blood. The chain has TRBV29-1 and TRBJ2-2; 15 bases map to TRBD2. The TCR originated in a girl aged 2 to 10 in good health. DNA of the CDR3: TGCAGCGCAAGGACTAGCGGGGGGGCAACCGGGGAGCTGTTTTTT. As protein: CSARTSGGATGELFF.